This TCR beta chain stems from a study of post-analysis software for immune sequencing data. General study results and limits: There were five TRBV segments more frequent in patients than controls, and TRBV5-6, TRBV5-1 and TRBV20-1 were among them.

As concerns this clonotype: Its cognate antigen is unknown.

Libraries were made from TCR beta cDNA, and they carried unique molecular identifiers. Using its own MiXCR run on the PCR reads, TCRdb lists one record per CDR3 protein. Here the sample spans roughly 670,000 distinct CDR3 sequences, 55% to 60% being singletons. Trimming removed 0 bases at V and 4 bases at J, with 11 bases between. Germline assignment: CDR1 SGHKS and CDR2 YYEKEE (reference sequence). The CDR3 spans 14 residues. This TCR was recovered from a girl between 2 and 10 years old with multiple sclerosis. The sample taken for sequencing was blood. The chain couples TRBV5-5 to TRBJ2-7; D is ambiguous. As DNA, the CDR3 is TGTGCCAGCAGCTTGGGGCCGCTGGAGTACGAGCAGTACTTC. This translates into CASSLGPLEYEQYF.